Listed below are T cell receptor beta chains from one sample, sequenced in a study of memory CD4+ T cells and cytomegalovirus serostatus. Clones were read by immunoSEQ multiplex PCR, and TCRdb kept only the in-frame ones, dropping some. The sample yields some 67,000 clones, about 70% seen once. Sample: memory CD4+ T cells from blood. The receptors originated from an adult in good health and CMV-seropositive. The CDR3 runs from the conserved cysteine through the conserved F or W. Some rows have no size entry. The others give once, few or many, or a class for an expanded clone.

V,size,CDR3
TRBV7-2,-,CASSSDSNQPQHF
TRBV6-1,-,CASKGLGINEKLFF
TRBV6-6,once,CASHRSADTQYF
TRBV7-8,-,CASSETKGSNQPQHF
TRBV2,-,CASSRQDDGYTF
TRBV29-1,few,CSVTPGLAGSLVRYNEQFF
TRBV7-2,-,CASSFRQRVEAFF
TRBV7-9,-,CASSLGLAGVEQYF
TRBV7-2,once,CASSQSGGKTQYF
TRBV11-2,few,CASSLGTGKQETQYF
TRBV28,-,CAGCPGGNNEKLFF
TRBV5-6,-,CASSSRTGAYEQYF
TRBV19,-,CASSVVAGANTGELFF
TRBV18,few,CASSRDVGNTIYF
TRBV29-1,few,CSVEGTGSDPNYGYTF
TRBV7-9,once,CASSPRSGVDTQYF
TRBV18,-,CASSPPWTVETQYF
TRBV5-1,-,CASSEGQSQETQYF
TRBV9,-,CASSHGTSGGTDTQYF
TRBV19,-,CASSRQLGTGELFF
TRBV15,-,CATSLSASYEQYF
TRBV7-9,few,CASSRQGGTNEKLFF
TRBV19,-,CASSALGGRASTDTQYF
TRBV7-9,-,CASSLRGGDSSFNTGELFF
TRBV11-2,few,CASSLVWGREAFF
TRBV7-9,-,CASSLKGPSSYEQYF
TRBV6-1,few,CASHSSGNTIYF
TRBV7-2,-,CASSLPGGPYEQYF